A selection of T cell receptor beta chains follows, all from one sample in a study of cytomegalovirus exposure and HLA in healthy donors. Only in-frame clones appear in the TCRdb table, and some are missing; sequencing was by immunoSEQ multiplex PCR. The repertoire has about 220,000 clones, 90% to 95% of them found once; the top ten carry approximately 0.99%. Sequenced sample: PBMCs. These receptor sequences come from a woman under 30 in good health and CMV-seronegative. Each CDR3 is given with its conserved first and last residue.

CDR3aa: CASRLTLQGPGELFF; v_gene: TRBV9; j_gene: TRBJ2-2
CDR3aa: CASSLGGQENTEAFF; v_gene: TRBV5-1; j_gene: TRBJ1-1
CDR3aa: CAITGDRNSPLHF; v_gene: TRBV10-3; j_gene: TRBJ1-6
CDR3aa: CASSVWGGNQPQHF; v_gene: TRBV9; j_gene: TRBJ1-5
CDR3aa: CASRATSGSSYNEQFF; v_gene: TRBV4-1; j_gene: TRBJ2-1
CDR3aa: CASKEGGTGSYGYTF; v_gene: TRBV27; j_gene: TRBJ1-2
CDR3aa: CASSLQGANTEAFF; v_gene: TRBV5-4; j_gene: TRBJ1-1
CDR3aa: CASSSRQGSGYTF; v_gene: TRBV5-4; j_gene: TRBJ1-2
CDR3aa: CASSAGAMDEQFF; v_gene: TRBV28; j_gene: TRBJ2-1
CDR3aa: CASSIPGLPYEQYF; v_gene: TRBV7-2; j_gene: TRBJ2-7
CDR3aa: CASSQEGLAVQETQYF; v_gene: TRBV4-1; j_gene: TRBJ2-5
CDR3aa: CASSRDREGYTF; v_gene: TRBV6-6; j_gene: TRBJ1-2
CDR3aa: CSVENNRGQNIQYF; v_gene: TRBV29-1; j_gene: TRBJ2-4
CDR3aa: CASSTGTGKLFF; v_gene: TRBV5-1; j_gene: TRBJ1-4
CDR3aa: CASSPQGLTRYEQYF; v_gene: TRBV11-2; j_gene: TRBJ2-7
CDR3aa: CASSLDRVVEKLFF; v_gene: TRBV7-8; j_gene: TRBJ1-4
CDR3aa: CASSPRGGKEAFF; v_gene: TRBV7-3; j_gene: TRBJ1-1
CDR3aa: CASRLAGHNEQFF; v_gene: TRBV6-5; j_gene: TRBJ2-1
CDR3aa: CASSLGNAGVPYEQYF; v_gene: TRBV5-5; j_gene: TRBJ2-7
CDR3aa: CASSPNSAGELFF; v_gene: TRBV19; j_gene: TRBJ2-2
CDR3aa: CASSYMTGNQPQHF; v_gene: TRBV28; j_gene: TRBJ1-5
CDR3aa: CASSFPTGGGNTEAFF; v_gene: TRBV7-9; j_gene: TRBJ1-1
CDR3aa: CAGGGEGRNEQFF; v_gene: TRBV30; j_gene: TRBJ2-1
CDR3aa: CASSLAFQREGSSYNEQFF; v_gene: TRBV11-2; j_gene: TRBJ2-1
CDR3aa: CASTLLGGRGFSTF; v_gene: TRBV28; j_gene: TRBJ1-2
CDR3aa: CASSYSSTAPYEQYF; v_gene: TRBV6-6; j_gene: TRBJ2-7